The entry below describes one T cell receptor beta chain. Germline CDR1 reads MNHNY; CDR2 reads SVGAGI (reference sequence). V was cut by 5 bases and J by 6 bases, with 11 bases left in between. This CDR3 is 12 amino acids long. Profiled with immunoSEQ multiplex PCR; TCRdb holds only in-frame clones, not every one. The data contain 95,000 to 110,000 clones, roughly 87% of them seen just once; the ten biggest clones take up under 4%. The data derive from a study of blood T cell repertoires in COVID-19. Turning to the study itself: COVID-19 samples collected from the United States, Italy and Spain covered acute and convalescent phases.

Sequencing input: peripheral blood. The clonotype was recovered from a middle-aged man in a cohort sampled during active COVID-19. The V gene is TRBV6-6, the J gene TRBJ2-7; D ambiguous. CDR3 amino acids: CASSPGSLEQYF. The CDR3 DNA reads TGTGCCAGCAGTCCAGGAAGTCTCGAGCAGTACTTC.